This T cell receptor beta chain emerged from a study of T cell responses to AZD1222 COVID-19 vaccine. Using immunoSEQ multiplex PCR, the repertoire was profiled, and TCRdb retains in-frame clones only, with some absent. The table includes roughly 180,000 clones, just under 95% detected once. The germline V gene has CDR1 MNHEY and CDR2 SVGEGT. The V gene lost 0 bases and the J gene lost 4 bases, with 12 bases spanning the gap. The CDR3 has 15 residues. This receptor was obtained from an adult who received the MenACWY meningococcal vaccine as a control. Here the sequenced sample was peripheral blood, taken 28 days after the second dose of the MenACWY control vaccine. The chain couples TRBV6-2 or TRBV6-3 to TRBJ1-1, with D perhaps TRBD1 (6 bases). The CDR3 bases are TGTGCCAGCAGTTACTCGCCAGGGGCGGGCACTGAAGCTTTCTTT. Residues: CASSYSPGAGTEAFF.